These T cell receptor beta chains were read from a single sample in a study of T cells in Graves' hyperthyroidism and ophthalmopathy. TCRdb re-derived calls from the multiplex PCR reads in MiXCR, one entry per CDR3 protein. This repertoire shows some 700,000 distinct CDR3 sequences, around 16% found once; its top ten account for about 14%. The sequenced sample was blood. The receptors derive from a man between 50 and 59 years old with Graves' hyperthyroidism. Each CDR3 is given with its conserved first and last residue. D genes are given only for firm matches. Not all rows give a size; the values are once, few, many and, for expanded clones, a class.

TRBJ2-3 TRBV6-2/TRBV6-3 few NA CASIRWGADATDTQYF TGTGCCAGCATTCGATGGGGGGCAGATGCTACAGATACGCAGTATTTT
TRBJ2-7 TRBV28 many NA CASSSLVRQPGHEQYF TGTGCCAGCAGCTCACTCGTGAGACAGCCTGGCCACGAGCAGTACTTC
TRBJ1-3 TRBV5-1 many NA CASSPVEDSNTIYF TGCGCCAGCAGCCCGGTGGAGGACTCAAACACCATATATTTT
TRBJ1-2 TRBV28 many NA CASTLLQGGYTF TGTGCCAGCACCTTACTGCAGGGTGGCTACACCTTC
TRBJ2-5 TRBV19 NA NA CASSMSGIPQETQYF TGTGCCAGTAGTATGTCGGGGATACCTCAAGAGACCCAGTACTTC
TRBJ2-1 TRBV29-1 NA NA CSVELGSSVPEQFF TGCAGCGTTGAACTAGGGTCTAGCGTCCCTGAGCAGTTCTTC
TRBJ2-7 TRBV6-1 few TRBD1 CASRGQGAVYEQYF TGTGCCAGCAGGGGACAGGGGGCGGTTTACGAGCAGTACTTC
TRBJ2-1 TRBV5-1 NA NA CASSSGYEQFF TGCGCCAGCAGCTCCGGTTATGAGCAGTTCTTC
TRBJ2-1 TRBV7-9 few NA CASSTNTGFEQFF TGTGCCAGCAGCACCAATACAGGGTTTGAGCAGTTCTTC
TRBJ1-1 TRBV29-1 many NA CSVGGNRAPEAFF TGCAGCGTTGGGGGGAACAGGGCGCCTGAAGCTTTCTTT
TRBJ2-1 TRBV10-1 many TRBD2 CATALRREVLYNEQFF TGCGCCACCGCACTTCGGCGGGAGGTCCTATACAATGAGCAGTTCTTC
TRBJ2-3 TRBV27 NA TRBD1 CASSLTGTGTDTQYF TGTGCCAGCAGTTTAACCGGGACAGGGACAGATACGCAGTATTTT
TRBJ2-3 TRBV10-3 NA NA CAIRRLVGDTQYF TGTGCCATCAGAAGACTAGTCGGGGATACGCAGTATTTT
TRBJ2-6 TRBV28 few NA CASSLMRISGANVLTF TGTGCCAGCAGTTTAATGCGTATCTCCGGGGCCAACGTCCTGACTTTC
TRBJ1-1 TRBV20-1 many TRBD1 CSARDRGEGNTEAFF TGCAGTGCTAGGGACAGGGGAGAGGGGAACACTGAAGCTTTCTTT
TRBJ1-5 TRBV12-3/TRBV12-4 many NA CASTYGGQPQHF TGTGCCAGCACTTATGGGGGTCAGCCCCAGCATTTT
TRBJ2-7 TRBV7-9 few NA CASSLGDEGVRTNPYEQYF TGCGCCAGCAGCTTGGGCGATGAGGGGGTGAGGACTAACCCCTACGAGCAGTACTTC
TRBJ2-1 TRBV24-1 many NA CATTDFNEQFF TGTGCCACCACTGATTTCAATGAGCAGTTCTTC
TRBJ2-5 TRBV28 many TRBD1 CASRLRRDRERKTQYF TGTGCCAGCAGACTCCGTCGGGACAGGGAGAGAAAGACCCAGTACTTC
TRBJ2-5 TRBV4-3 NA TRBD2 CASSQDRLAVRQETQYF TGCGCCAGCAGCCAAGACCGACTAGCGGTTCGCCAAGAGACCCAGTACTTC
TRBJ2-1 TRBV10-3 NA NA CAISENLASLNEQFF TGTGCCATCAGTGAGAACCTAGCGAGCCTCAATGAGCAGTTCTTC
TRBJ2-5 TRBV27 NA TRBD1 CASSLNRGLRETQYF TGTGCCAGCAGTTTGAACAGGGGTTTAAGAGAGACCCAGTACTTC
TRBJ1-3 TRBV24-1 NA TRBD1 CATMDRAGNTIYF TGTGCCACCATGGACAGGGCAGGAAACACCATATATTTT
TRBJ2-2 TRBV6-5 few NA CASIDFYTGELFF TGTGCCAGCATCGACTTTTACACCGGGGAGCTGTTTTTT
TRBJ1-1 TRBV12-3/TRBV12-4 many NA CASSLVPNTEAFF TGTGCCAGCAGTTTGGTCCCGAACACTGAAGCTTTCTTT
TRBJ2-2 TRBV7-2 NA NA CASSQEFTGELFF TGTGCCAGCAGCCAAGAATTCACCGGGGAGCTGTTTTTT
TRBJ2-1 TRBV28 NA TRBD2 CASSPGSGRGIRDEQFF TGTGCCAGCAGCCCGGGTAGCGGGAGAGGGATTAGAGATGAGCAGTTCTTC
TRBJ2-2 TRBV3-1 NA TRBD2 CASSPGTTYTGELFF TGTGCCAGCAGCCCGGGGACTACTTACACCGGGGAGCTGTTTTTT
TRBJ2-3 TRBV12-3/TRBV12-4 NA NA CASFSGVHTDTQYF TGTGCCAGTTTTAGCGGAGTCCACACAGATACGCAGTATTTT
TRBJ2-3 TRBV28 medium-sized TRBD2 CASSSNPATSGRATIGTDTQYF TGTGCCAGCAGCTCAAACCCTGCGACTAGCGGGAGGGCTACTATTGGCACAGATACGCAGTATTTT
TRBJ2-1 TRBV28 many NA CATISWTPPYNEQFF TGTGCCACCATCTCTTGGACGCCGCCCTACAATGAGCAGTTCTTC
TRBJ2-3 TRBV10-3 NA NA CAISGDYRTDTQYF TGTGCCATCAGTGGCGACTACCGCACAGATACGCAGTATTTT
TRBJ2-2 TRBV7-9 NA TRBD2 CASSPRRTSGNTGELFF TGTGCCAGCAGCCCCCGCAGGACTAGCGGAAACACCGGGGAGCTGTTTTTT